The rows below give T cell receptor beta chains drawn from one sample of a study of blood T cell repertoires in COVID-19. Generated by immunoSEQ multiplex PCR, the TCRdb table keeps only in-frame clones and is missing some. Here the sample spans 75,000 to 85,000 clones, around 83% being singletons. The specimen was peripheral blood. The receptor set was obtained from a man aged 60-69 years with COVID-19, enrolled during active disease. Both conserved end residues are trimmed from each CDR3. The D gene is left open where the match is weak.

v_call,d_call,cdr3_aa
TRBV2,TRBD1,ASSVGQLANTEAF
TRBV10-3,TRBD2,ASGGLAGTEQY
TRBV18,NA,ASSPFTPDLDRNNEKLF
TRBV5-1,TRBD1,ASSPRGRGESPLH
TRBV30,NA,AWSRLARGNTIY
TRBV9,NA,ASSPRGASEGTDTQY
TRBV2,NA,ASSDSSGGRSNQPQH
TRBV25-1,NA,ASSRNYGYT
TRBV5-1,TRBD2,ASSLAPTSGGAGNEQF
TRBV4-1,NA,ASSQGTSRDYGYT
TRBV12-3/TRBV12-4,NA,ASSFIPNYGYT
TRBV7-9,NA,ASSLARDGYT
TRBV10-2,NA,ASSERIRVNTEAF
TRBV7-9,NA,ASSLARDQPQH
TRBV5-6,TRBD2,ASSQLATLSYEQY
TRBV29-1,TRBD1,SVAGTGKGSPLH
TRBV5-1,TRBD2,ASSLGAGDVFEQF
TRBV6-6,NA,ASSYSRGLNTEAF
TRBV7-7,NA,ATSRNTGELF
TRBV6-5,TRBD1,ASIPTRGYYEQY
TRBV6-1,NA,ASSERPRWENNEQF
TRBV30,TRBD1,AWDPGQTYEQY
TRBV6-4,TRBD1,ASSDSTGGADTQY
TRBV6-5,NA,ASSYWEENSPLH
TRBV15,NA,ATSRDKGGYEQY
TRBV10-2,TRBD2,ASSEVGRISGMHYEQY
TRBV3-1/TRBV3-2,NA,ASSQGLGDQPQH
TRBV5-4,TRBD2,ASRNTGRASEQY
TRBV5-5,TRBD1,ASSLAPGQGGDEQY
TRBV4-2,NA,ASSQDAYEQF
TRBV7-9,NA,ASSLVGSPSTDTQY
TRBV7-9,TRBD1,ASSSWDRPKAF
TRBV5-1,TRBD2,ASSPSGGFNEQY
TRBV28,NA,ASRKVPQGGNYGYT
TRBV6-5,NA,ASSLQVSYEQY
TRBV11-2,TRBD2,ASSFQLAGFGTGELF
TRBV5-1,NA,ASSLTQGSPGWESPLH
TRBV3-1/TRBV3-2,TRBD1,ASSQGPNRGEQF
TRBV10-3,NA,AIGGVDTEAF
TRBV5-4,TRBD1,ASSLVGQGMETQY
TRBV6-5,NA,ASSYSIAGAAYEQY
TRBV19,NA,ASSTREVVNEQF
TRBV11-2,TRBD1,ASTKDGGTGGWNEQF
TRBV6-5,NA,ASSYSIRAENTEAF
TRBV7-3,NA,ASSRYGTPGEQY
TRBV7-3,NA,ASSFNGGRFNEQF
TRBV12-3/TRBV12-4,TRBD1,ASRNRGGYT
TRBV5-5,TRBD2,ASSRGLAGYNEQF
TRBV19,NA,ASSIGQVDNSPLH
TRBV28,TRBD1,ASRVDRRNYGYT
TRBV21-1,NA,ASSKFPAGGEPLH
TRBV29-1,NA,SVAQLAQHTDTQY
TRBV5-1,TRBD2,ASSFGTSGMQETQY